The clone carrying this T cell receptor beta chain was found a few times. Antigen unknown. Individual cDNA molecules each received unique molecular identifiers attached to them. MiXCR, run by TCRdb on the 5' RACE reads, gives a single entry per CDR3 protein. The repertoire holds 98,000 or so distinct CDR3 sequences, with about 11% as singletons. This entry belongs to a study of early T cells in non-severe SARS-CoV-2 infection. Notes on the study in general: VDJdb matching favored anti-spike CD8 responses, missing private and CD4 specificities.

Per the germline V gene, CDR1 is MDHEN and CDR2 is SYDVKM. The junction had 4 bases not matched to a gene; V was cut back by 6 bases and J by 4 bases. The CDR3 has 14 amino acids. The sequence was obtained from an adult who was a healthcare worker with PCR-confirmed SARS-CoV-2 infection or an uninfected control (not recorded which). The rearrangement joins TRBV28 to TRBJ1-1; TRBD1 matches 11 bases. Sequencing was carried out using whole blood. The CDR3 sequence is CASRDRGRGTEAFF. The CDR3, as DNA: TGTGCCAGCAGGGACAGGGGGCGAGGCACTGAAGCTTTCTTT.